The 13 T cell receptor beta chains in this list originate from one sample, sequenced in a study of cytomegalovirus exposure and HLA in healthy donors (dated by TCRdb to 2016 to 2017). Library preparation was by the immunoSEQ multiplex PCR assay. Here the immuneACCESS table is served through TCRdb, limited to in-frame sequences with V and J called. Missing clones are a known gap in these copies; in checked studies unresolved V genes cover under half, and the rest lacks a known reason. Across this sample there are around 99,000 clones, with almost 90% seen only once. The top ten constitute 2% to 2.5% of the sample. Source material: PBMCs. The receptors here all came from a woman aged 18-29 years in good health and CMV-seronegative.

The chain links TRBV28 to TRBJ2-7; 9 bases align to TRBD2. Germline V gene data show CDR1 as MDHEN and CDR2 as SYDVKM. This CDR3 is 13 amino acids long. Trimming took 7 bases from V and 5 from J; bases not matched to a gene: 6. The CDR3: CASTGGRANEQYF. The CDR3 region has the DNA TGTGCCAGCACAGGCGGGAGGGCCAACGAGCAGTACTTC.

The chain carries TRBV7-9 and TRBJ2-1; 12 nucleotides match TRBD2. Germline V gene sequence: CDR1 SEHNR, CDR2 FQNEAQ (reference sequence). CDR3 size: 15 residues. Trimming took 5 bases from V and 7 from J; bases not matched to a gene: 6. CDR3 in amino acids: CASSPITSGRNEQFF. In nucleotides, the CDR3 is TGTGCCAGCAGCCCGATAACTAGCGGGAGGAATGAGCAGTTCTTC.

The rearrangement joins TRBV5-4 to TRBJ2-3; TRBD1 matches at 9 bases. Germline CDR1 and CDR2: SGHNT and YYREEE (reference sequence). This CDR3 has 15 amino acids. The J segment lost 5 bases and the V segment lost 4 bases, leaving 8 bases of the junction unmatched. The CDR3 protein is CASSLETGGIDTQYF. The CDR3 nucleotides are TGTGCCAGCAGCCTAGAGACAGGGGGGATAGATACGCAGTATTTT.

The chain uses TRBV2 and TRBJ1-2; perhaps TRBD1 as D (5 bases). CDR1 is SNHLY and CDR2 is FYNNEI in the germline V gene. Trimming stripped 4 bases from V and 7 bases from J, with 22 bases between. The CDR3 is made up of 16 amino acids. Here the CDR3 reads CASSVERGRNALGYTF. The CDR3 DNA reads TGTGCCAGCAGTGTGGAGCGGGGGAGGAACGCGCTTGGCTACACCTTC.

This chain connects TRBV4-2 to TRBJ2-1; D possibly corresponds to TRBD2 (5 bases). The CDR3 consists of 13 residues. The germline V and J ends were trimmed by 3 bases and 8 bases, with 11 bases remaining between them. CDR1 LGHNA and CDR2 YNFKEQ come from the germline V gene. The CDR3 region has the DNA TGTGCCAGCAGCCATCCCGCGGAGGATGAGCAGTTCTTC. It translates to CASSHPAEDEQFF.

In this sample, this clone turned up once. The rearrangement uses TRBV5-1 and TRBJ2-2, with 12 nucleotides matching TRBD2. Germline V gene data show CDR1 as SGHRS and CDR2 as YFSETQ. This CDR3 has 17 residues. J gave up 3 bases and V 4 bases, and 7 bases lay outside the gene matches. In DNA form, the CDR3 reads TGCGCCAGCAGCGTGGGACTAGCGGGTTATGACACCGGGGAGCTGTTTTTT. Translated: CASSVGLAGYDTGELFF.

The rearrangement joins TRBV27 to TRBJ2-5, with D perhaps matching TRBD1 (6 bases). CDR1 is MNHEY, CDR2 SMNVEV, per germline (reference sequence). The V end lost 5 bases, the J end lost 5 bases, and 18 bases lay between the germline ends. CDR3 length equals 15 residues. The chain's CDR3 is CASSPRVGQGETQYF. Here the CDR3 DNA reads TGTGCCAGCAGTCCCCGTGTGGGCCAGGGGGAGACCCAGTACTTC.

This clone has more than one count but fewer than ten. The V gene is TRBV6-1, the J gene TRBJ2-1; 10 bases map to TRBD2. Germline CDR1 reads MNHNS; CDR2 reads SASEGT. The CDR3 is 15 amino acids. Trimming at V came to 2 bases and at J to 7 bases, leaving 5 bases not matched to a gene. CDR3 amino acids: CASSETAGGVNEQFF. As DNA, the CDR3 is TGTGCCAGCAGTGAAACAGCGGGAGGGGTGAATGAGCAGTTCTTC.

The V gene is TRBV29-1, the J gene TRBJ1-2; D is ambiguous. V lost 1 base to trimming and J lost 4 bases, with 10 bases between them. CDR1 is SQVTM and CDR2 is ANQGSEA in the germline V gene. CDR3 size: 13 residues. The CDR3 protein is CSVEAGISYGYTF. In DNA, the CDR3 is TGCAGCGTTGAAGCGGGGATCTCCTATGGCTACACCTTC.

The sample holds one count of this clone. This rearrangement joins TRBV5-1 to TRBJ2-5; 7 bases line up with TRBD1. Germline assignment: CDR1 SGHRS and CDR2 YFSETQ. The V segment lost 6 bases and the J segment 1 base; nucleotides outside the gene matches: 3. The length of the CDR3 is 13 residues. CDR3 in DNA: TGCGCCAGCACCTCAGGGGGCCAAGAGACCCAGTACTTC. Its translation is CASTSGGQETQYF.

The count of this clone is one. The chain employs TRBV30 and TRBJ2-5; perhaps TRBD2 as D (5 bases). Trimming took off 0 bases at V and 4 bases at J, with 9 bases between the two ends. CDR3 length: 13 amino acids. Germline CDR1 reads GTSNPN; CDR2 reads SVGIG (reference sequence). The CDR3 spells CAWSVGIGETQYF. In DNA form, the CDR3 reads TGTGCCTGGAGTGTCGGGATCGGAGAGACCCAGTACTTC.

The chain links TRBV5-4 to TRBJ2-7; D perhaps matches TRBD1 (6 bases). CDR3 length: 14 residues. The germline CDR1 and CDR2 sequences are SGHNT and YYREEE (reference sequence). Trimming pared 3 bases from V and 2 bases from J, leaving 12 bases between. The CDR3 region has the DNA TGTGCCAGCAGCTCCGGACAGAAAGCCTACGAGCAGTACTTC. It yields the protein CASSSGQKAYEQYF.

V and J are TRBV6-5 and TRBJ2-7; D possibly corresponds to TRBD2 (5 bases). CDR3 length: 15 residues. V lost 6 bases and J lost 0, with 15 bases in between. Germline V lookup: CDR1 MNHEY, CDR2 SVGAGI. CDR3 sequence reads: CASSRLDYTSYEQYF. CDR3 DNA: TGTGCCAGCAGCCGACTCGACTATACCTCCTACGAGCAGTACTTC.